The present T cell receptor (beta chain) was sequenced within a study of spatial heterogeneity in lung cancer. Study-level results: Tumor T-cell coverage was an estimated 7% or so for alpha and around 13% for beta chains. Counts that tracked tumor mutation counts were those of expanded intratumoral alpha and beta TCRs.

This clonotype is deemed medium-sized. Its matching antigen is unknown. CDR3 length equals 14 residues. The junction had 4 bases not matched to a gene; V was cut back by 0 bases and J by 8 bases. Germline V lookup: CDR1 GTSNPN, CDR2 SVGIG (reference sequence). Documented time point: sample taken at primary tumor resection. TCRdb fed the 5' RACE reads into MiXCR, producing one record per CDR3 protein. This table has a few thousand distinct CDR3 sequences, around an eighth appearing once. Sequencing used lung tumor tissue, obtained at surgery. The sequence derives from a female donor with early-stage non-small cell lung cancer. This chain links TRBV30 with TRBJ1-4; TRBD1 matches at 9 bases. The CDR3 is CAWSVQGAWEKLFF. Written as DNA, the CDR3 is TGTGCCTGGAGTGTACAGGGGGCATGGGAAAAACTGTTTTTT. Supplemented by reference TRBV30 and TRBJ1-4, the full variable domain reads SQTIHQWPATLVQPVGSPLSLECTVEGTSNPNLYWYRQAAGRGLQLLFYSVGIGQISSEVPQNLSASRPQDRQFILSSKKLLLSDSGFYLCAWSVQGAWEKLFFGSGTQLSVL.